This T cell receptor beta chain is from a study of beta chain features in type 1 diabetes. Study at large: Sorted cells numbering roughly 100,000,000 were examined across all samples.

The CDR3 is made up of 14 amino acids. V was clipped by 8 bases and J by 5 bases, with 18 bases between them. The V gene's germline CDR1 is SGHTA and CDR2 FQGNSA. In this sample, this clone turned up a few times. Expressed TCRB transcripts got sequenced, as all isolated RNA was reverse transcribed. Assay used: immunoSEQ multiplex PCR; TCRdb lists only in-frame clones, some missing. The sample has around 320,000 clones, 14% seen once; the top ten hold roughly 7%. The receptor was isolated from a man under 40 in good health. The chain uses TRBV7-2 and TRBJ2-5; weak D call: TRBD2 (6 bases). The sample taken for sequencing was central memory CD4+ T cells from blood. The CDR3 sequence is CASFEDWRVETQYF. The CDR3 coding sequence is TGTGCCAGCTTCGAGGACTGGAGGGTTGAGACCCAGTACTTC.